The 20 T cell receptor beta chains listed next were all sequenced from one sample in a study of vaccination and CD4 T cells after COVID-19. The antigens these receptors bind are not known. The study sequenced cultured CD4+ T cell DNA using the Oncomine TCR Beta short-read assay. From the PCR reads, TCRdb called clonotypes with MiXCR, one entry per CDR3 protein. The sample holds over 6,500 distinct CDR3 sequences, around 21% seen once. Treatment reported: 10-day PBMC culture with coronavirus spike peptide pools or control peptides (ViraFEST assay). Sequenced material: CD4+ T cells from blood, cultured in vitro, taken after SARS-CoV-2 vaccination. These receptors all come from a human donor who had recovered from COVID-19.

The rearrangement uses TRBV5-5 and TRBJ2-7, with 9 bases matching TRBD2. This CDR3 contains 15 residues. Germline V lookup: CDR1 SGHKS, CDR2 YYEKEE (reference sequence). The V segment lost 4 bases and the J segment 0 bases; nucleotides outside the gene matches: 5. This chain's CDR3 is CASSPTSGSSYEQYF. DNA of the CDR3: TGTGCCAGCAGCCCGACTAGCGGCAGCTCCTACGAGCAGTACTTC.

This chain joins TRBV29-1 and TRBJ1-2; 8 bases fit TRBD1. J was trimmed by 7 bases and V by 7 bases; bases with no gene match: 20. This CDR3 spans 16 amino acids. CDR1 and CDR2 (germline): SQVTM, ANQGSEA. The CDR3 here is CSAGKSSTGGSGGYTF. CDR3 nucleotide sequence: TGCAGCGCCGGAAAATCCTCCACAGGGGGTTCCGGTGGCTACACCTTC.

This clonotype is medium-sized (0.01 to 0.1%) by share. CDR3 loop: CASSLTPGLAGGGPETQYF. DNA for the CDR3: TGTGCCAGCAGTCTCACACCCGGACTAGCGGGGGGCGGTCCAGAGACCCAGTACTTC. The rearrangement uses TRBV2 and TRBJ2-5; 14 bases map to TRBD2. This CDR3 spans 19 amino acids. With 5 bases clipped from V and 4 bases from J, the junction kept 15 bases outside the gene matches. Germline V gene lookup returns CDR1 SNHLY and CDR2 FYNNEI.

This chain joins TRBV6-2 or TRBV6-3 and TRBJ2-1, with D possibly TRBD2 on 5 matching bases. Germline lookup yields CDR1 MNHEY and CDR2 SVGEGT. There are 15 residues in the CDR3. Trimming pared 2 bases from V and 2 bases from J, leaving 10 bases between. The CDR3 is CASSYAGPTYNEQFF. The DNA of the CDR3 is TGTGCCAGCAGTTACGCGGGTCCGACCTACAATGAGCAGTTCTTC.

This clonotype was counted between two and nine times. The J gene is TRBJ2-7, the V gene TRBV6-1; unclear D gene. With 0 bases removed from V and 4 bases from J, the gap between germline ends came to 13 bases. CDR3 size: 15 residues. Germline V gene lookup returns CDR1 MNHNS and CDR2 SASEGT. The CDR3 nucleotides read TGTGCCAGCAGTGAAGCGCGAAACTGGGTTTACGAGCAGTACTTC. It codes for CASSEARNWVYEQYF.

The rearrangement uses TRBV10-3 and TRBJ2-7; D is uncertain. The CDR3 runs 19 residues. The germline gives CDR1 ENHRY, CDR2 SYGVKD. Trimming pared 9 bases from V and 2 bases from J, leaving 32 bases between. The CDR3 region has the DNA TGTGCCATGAGCAGGTGGGCAGAGTCGCAGGTTAGACCCGCCTACGAGCAGTACTTC. Encoded protein: CAMSRWAESQVRPAYEQYF.

The chain is built from TRBV28 and TRBJ2-3; D ambiguous. The V gene's germline CDR1 is MDHEN and CDR2 SYDVKM. This CDR3 has 17 amino acids. V lost 2 bases, J lost 0 bases, and 15 bases lay in between. CDR3 region: CASSLMVLHRSTDTQYF. CDR3 DNA sequence: TGTGCCAGCAGTTTAATGGTGCTACACCGGAGCACAGATACGCAGTATTTT.

This clonotype was observed many times. This sequence joins TRBV7-2 and TRBJ2-3; D ambiguous. CDR3 size: 13 residues. Germline-derived CDR1 and CDR2 are SGHTA and FQGNSA. With 0 bases removed from V and 6 bases from J, the gap between germline ends came to 7 bases. CDR3 nucleotide sequence: TGTGCCAGCAGCTTAGCCAGGAGCGATACGCAGTATTTT. Encoded protein: CASSLARSDTQYF.

The sample holds a few counts of this clonotype. In DNA, the CDR3 is TGCAGTGCCAAGGGCCGGGGGAACTCTGGAAACACCATATATTTT. Its protein product is CSAKGRGNSGNTIYF. The V and J genes are TRBV20-1 and TRBJ1-3; possibly TRBD1 for D (5 bases). The ends were cut back, 6 bases at V and 0 bases at J, with 15 bases in the middle. Germline V CDR1 and CDR2: DFQATT, SNEGSKA (reference sequence). CDR3 length: 15 residues.

There are a few counts of this clonotype. The chain recombines TRBV6-2 or TRBV6-3 with TRBJ2-7, with TRBD1 as a possible D gene (6 bases). V lost 2 bases to trimming and J lost 3 bases, with 29 bases between them. The V gene's germline CDR1 is MNHEY and CDR2 SVGEGT. This CDR3 region has 20 residues. In DNA form, the CDR3 reads TGTGCCAGCAGTTACCCTCGAGAGGGAGAGTTACAGGGTGGGATCTACGAGCAGTACTTC. Its protein product is CASSYPREGELQGGIYEQYF.

This clonotype is classed as medium-sized. The chain is built from TRBV4-3 and TRBJ1-6; D gene ambiguous. The CDR3 covers 14 residues. Trimming cost V 1 base and J 7 bases, with 8 bases left between them. In germline, CDR1 is LGHNA, CDR2 YSLEER. The CDR3 reads CASSQVNGNSPLHF. The CDR3 nucleotides read TGCGCCAGCAGCCAAGTAAACGGGAATTCACCCCTCCACTTT.

This clonotype was picked up a small number of times. This sequence joins TRBV11-2 and TRBJ2-5, with D possibly being TRBD2 (8 bases). The CDR3 has 16 residues. CDR1 SGHAT and CDR2 FQNNGV come from the germline V gene. V lost 7 bases to trimming and J lost 7 bases, with 25 bases between them. CDR3 region: CASTVAGQHMSGTQYF. The CDR3 region has the DNA TGTGCCAGCACCGTAGCGGGACAGCACATGTCAGGGACCCAGTACTTC. Using reference TRBV11-2 and TRBJ2-5 for the parts outside the CDR3, the full variable domain is EAGVAQSPRYKIIEKRQSVAFWCNPISGHATLYWYQQILGQGPKLLIQFQNNGVVDDSQLPKDRFSAERLKGVDSTLKIQPAKLEDSAVYLCASTVAGQHMSGTQYFGPGTRLLVL.

The V call is TRBV4-2, the J call TRBJ2-5; TRBD2 aligns across 13 bases. V lost 1 base to trimming and J lost 2 bases; unmatched junction nucleotides: 13. This CDR3 contains 20 residues. Germline lookup yields CDR1 LGHNA and CDR2 YNFKEQ. CDR3 loop: CASSQAILTSGGAGQETQYF. For the CDR3, the DNA is TGTGCCAGCAGCCAAGCAATTCTCACTAGCGGGGGGGCTGGGCAAGAGACCCAGTACTTC.

This rearrangement joins TRBV6-1 to TRBJ2-2; 13 nucleotides agree with TRBD2. With 4 bases clipped from V and 2 bases from J, the junction kept 1 base outside the gene matches. There are 16 residues in the CDR3. CDR1 and CDR2 (germline): MNHNS, SASEGT. CDR3 sequence reads: CASSGTSGRNTGELFF. CDR3 coding DNA: TGTGCCAGCAGTGGGACTAGCGGGAGAAACACCGGGGAGCTGTTTTTT.

The chain recombines TRBV11-2 with TRBJ2-2; D is unresolved. The ends were cut back, 2 bases at V and 3 bases at J, with 10 bases in the middle. The CDR3 is 15 amino acids. The germline CDR1 and CDR2 sequences are SGHAT and FQNNGV. CDR3 bases: TGTGCCAGCAGCTTATCGGGTTGGTACACCGGGGAGCTGTTTTTT. It is translated as CASSLSGWYTGELFF.

This clonotype is medium-sized within its sample. This chain links TRBV20-1 with TRBJ2-3; 7 nucleotides agree with TRBD2. The CDR3 runs to 14 residues. V trimming: 6 bases; J trimming: 6 bases; junction bases outside the gene matches: 12. CDR1 DFQATT and CDR2 SNEGSKA come from the germline V gene (reference sequence). CDR3 loop: CSAPSSGLMDTQYF. In DNA form, the CDR3 reads TGCAGTGCGCCGTCTAGCGGCTTGATGGATACGCAGTATTTT.

V is TRBV20-1 and J is TRBJ1-1, with a possible D match to TRBD1 (5 bases). This CDR3 has 15 amino acids. CDR1 and CDR2 from the germline V gene are DFQATT and SNEGSKA (reference sequence). V shed 1 base and J shed 0 bases, with 12 bases lying between them. CDR3 amino acids: CSARVGWGLNTEAFF. The CDR3 DNA follows: TGCAGTGCTAGAGTTGGGTGGGGCTTGAACACTGAAGCTTTCTTT.

The J gene is TRBJ1-2, the V gene TRBV29-1; 10 bases line up with TRBD1. The CDR3 has 15 residues. Trimming took 7 bases from V and 6 from J; bases not matched to a gene: 14. Germline V gene lookup returns CDR1 SQVTM and CDR2 ANQGSEA. The CDR3 protein is CSAKRTGGKGDGYTF. As DNA, the CDR3 is TGCAGCGCTAAACGGACAGGGGGTAAAGGGGATGGCTACACCTTC.

The chain has TRBV24-1 and TRBJ2-7, with D perhaps matching TRBD1 (6 bases). The CDR3 loop spans 14 amino acids. V lost 2 bases, J lost 2 bases, and 9 bases lay in between. Germline values: CDR1 KGHDR, CDR2 SFDVKD. In DNA form, the CDR3 reads TGTGCCACCAGTGATTCCCGGACAGCCTACGAGCAGTACTTC. Protein sequence: CATSDSRTAYEQYF.

This clonotype was detected a few times. The chain uses TRBV6-5 and TRBJ2-1, with 13 bases that match TRBD2. The CDR3 loop spans 14 amino acids. Trimming removed 4 bases from V and 7 bases from J; junction bases left unmatched: 1. Germline lookup yields CDR1 MNHEY and CDR2 SVGAGI. The CDR3 DNA follows: TGTGCCAGCAGTTGGGGACTAGCGGGGAATGAGCAGTTCTTC. It yields the protein CASSWGLAGNEQFF.